A selection of T cell receptor beta chains follows, all from one sample in a study of cytomegalovirus exposure and HLA in healthy donors. Sequencing used immunoSEQ multiplex PCR; TCRdb keeps in-frame clones, though not all of them. This repertoire shows about 92,000 clones, 81% found once; its top ten account for about 1.2%. Sequencing was done on a sample of PBMCs. Source of these receptors: a girl aged 2 to 9 in good health and CMV-seropositive. CDR3s include the opening cysteine and the closing phenylalanine or tryptophan. The D gene is left open where the match is weak. Not every row has a clone size; where given, it reads once, few, many or a size class.

V	size	D	J	DNA	CDR3
TRBV6-5	NA	TRBD1	TRBJ2-1	TGTGCCAGCAGTTGGGCTCCGGGACAGGGGCCCAATGAGCAGTTCTTC	CASSWAPGQGPNEQFF
TRBV5-1	NA	TRBD2	TRBJ2-5	TGCGCCAGCAGCTTGGCCCCTAGCGGGCAAGAGACCCAGTACTTC	CASSLAPSGQETQYF
TRBV4-1	NA	TRBD1	TRBJ1-1	TGCGCCAGCAGCGTCCAAACAGGGGACACTGAAGCTTTCTTT	CASSVQTGDTEAFF
TRBV5-6	NA	NA	TRBJ2-1	TGTGCCACCCGGGACACCGACACCTACAATGAGCAGTTCTTC	CATRDTDTYNEQFF
TRBV5-1	NA	NA	TRBJ1-1	TGCGCCAGCAGCTTGGGGACCGCGGAGGGAGCTTTCTTT	CASSLGTAEGAFF
TRBV5-1	NA	TRBD1	TRBJ2-6	TGCGCCAGCAGCATGGGACAGGGCCCTGTTGAGGCGACTTTC	CASSMGQGPVEATF
TRBV2	NA	NA	TRBJ2-1	TGTGCCAGCAGTCAGCTAACTAGGGTTACCGGCTCCTACAATGAGCAGTTCTTC	CASSQLTRVTGSYNEQFF
TRBV7-9	NA	TRBD2	TRBJ2-7	TGTGCCAGCAGCTTAGGGGGGACTAGCGGGAGAGGGGAGTACTTC	CASSLGGTSGRGEYF
TRBV28	NA	NA	TRBJ2-1	TGTGCCAGCAAGGGTAAGCGGAGCCTCTCCTACAATGAGCAGTTCTTC	CASKGKRSLSYNEQFF
TRBV30	NA	NA	TRBJ2-1	TGTGCCTGGAGTGTTCAGGCGATCAGGGGTAATGAGCAGTTCTTC	CAWSVQAIRGNEQFF
TRBV25-1	NA	TRBD1	TRBJ1-2	TGTGCCAGCAGTGATCCAATAGGGACAGAAAGCGGCTACACCTTC	CASSDPIGTESGYTF
TRBV27	NA	TRBD2	TRBJ2-3	TGTGCCAGCAGTCCGATCACTAGCGGGAGCTGGGATACGCAGTATTTT	CASSPITSGSWDTQYF
TRBV4-1	NA	TRBD1	TRBJ1-5	TGCGCCAGCAGCCAGTGGACAGGGGGCTCGGGCAATCAGCCCCAGCATTTT	CASSQWTGGSGNQPQHF
TRBV30	NA	TRBD1	TRBJ1-4	TGTGCCTGGACCAAGGGACAGACTAATGAAAAACTGTTTTTT	CAWTKGQTNEKLFF
TRBV6-1	NA	NA	TRBJ1-2	TGTGCCAGCAGTGAGCGCCTTTGGGGCTACACCTTC	CASSERLWGYTF
TRBV5-1	NA	NA	TRBJ2-7	TGCGCCAGCAGCTTGGACTCCCAGACTCTCTACGAGCAGTACTTC	CASSLDSQTLYEQYF
TRBV29-1	NA	TRBD1	TRBJ1-2	TGCAGCGTTGAACGGACAGGGGGCGTTCGGCCCTATGGCTACACCTTC	CSVERTGGVRPYGYTF
TRBV21-1	NA	NA	TRBJ2-1	TGTGCCAGCAGCAACCCGGGACTAGCCGATTACAATGAGCAGTTCTTC	CASSNPGLADYNEQFF
TRBV4-1	NA	TRBD1	TRBJ2-7	TGCGCCAGCAGCCAATGGAGATTGGGACAGGGGGCGAGGCGGGAGAATACCGAGCAGTACTTC	CASSQWRLGQGARRENTEQYF
TRBV7-9	few	TRBD2	TRBJ2-1	TGTGCCAGCAGCTTTGGAGCGGGAGGATTTAGGGGTGAGCAGTTCTTC	CASSFGAGGFRGEQFF
TRBV11-2	NA	NA	TRBJ1-2	TGTGCCAGCAGCTTAGCCCCGGGCGGGTATGGCTACACCTTC	CASSLAPGGYGYTF
TRBV6-5	NA	TRBD2	TRBJ2-7	TGTGCCAGCAGCCCCGGGAGGGGGGACACCTACGAGCAGTACTTC	CASSPGRGDTYEQYF
TRBV7-9	NA	TRBD2	TRBJ2-1	TGTGCCAGCAGCTCAGCGGGGAGTAGCTACAATGAGCAGTTCTTC	CASSSAGSSYNEQFF
TRBV30	NA	NA	TRBJ1-4	TGTGCCTGGGGAGGGGTTTTTAGTGAAAAACTGTTTTTT	CAWGGVFSEKLFF
TRBV28	NA	NA	TRBJ2-7	TGTGCCAGCAGTCTCCTACAGGGTACTACCTACGAGCAGTACTTC	CASSLLQGTTYEQYF
TRBV12-5	NA	NA	TRBJ2-2	TGTGCTAGTGGTTTGGTACAGGGGAACACCGGGGAGCTGTTTTTT	CASGLVQGNTGELFF
TRBV5-1	few	TRBD1	TRBJ2-1	TGCGCCAGCAGCCCCTCAGGGGGTGGAGGCAATGAGCAGTTCTTC	CASSPSGGGGNEQFF
TRBV11-2	NA	NA	TRBJ2-4	TGTGCTAGCAGCCTCCGGGACATCAAAAACATTCAGTACTTC	CASSLRDIKNIQYF
TRBV30	few	NA	TRBJ2-3	TGTGCCTGGTGTCAGGTACCTGATACGCAGTATTTT	CAWCQVPDTQYF
TRBV7-2	once	TRBD1	TRBJ1-1	TGTGCCAGCAGCTTACAGCCAGGGGGAGGAACTGAAGCTTTCTTT	CASSLQPGGGTEAFF
TRBV30	NA	NA	TRBJ1-1	TGTGCCTGGGGGGACAAGAACACTGAAGCTTTCTTT	CAWGDKNTEAFF
TRBV5-1	NA	NA	TRBJ2-2	TGCGCCAGCAGCTTAGGAGTGTGGGACACCGGGGAGCTGTTTTTT	CASSLGVWDTGELFF
TRBV9	NA	NA	TRBJ2-1	TGTGCCAGCAGCGAGGGAAACAGGTACAATGAGCAGTTCTTC	CASSEGNRYNEQFF
TRBV15	NA	NA	TRBJ2-1	TGTGCCACCAGCAGAGACCGAGCTGCTGAGCAGTTCTTC	CATSRDRAAEQFF
TRBV11-2	NA	TRBD1	TRBJ1-1	TGTGCCAGCAGCTTCGGGACAGGGGGCACTGAAGCTTTCTTT	CASSFGTGGTEAFF
TRBV6-5	NA	TRBD1	TRBJ1-5	TGTGCCAGCAGTTACGCGGGACAGGGTCTGAATCAGCCCCAGCATTTT	CASSYAGQGLNQPQHF
TRBV4-3	few	TRBD1	TRBJ1-2	TGCGCCAGCAGCCAACTGGACAGGGTGGCCTACACCTTC	CASSQLDRVAYTF
TRBV5-6	NA	NA	TRBJ2-1	TGTGCCAGCAGCTCTAGCAATGAGCAGTTCTTC	CASSSSNEQFF
TRBV15	NA	TRBD1	TRBJ1-4	TGTGCCACCAGCCAACTAAATACAGGGGGCCTCGGTGAAAAACTGTTTTTT	CATSQLNTGGLGEKLFF
TRBV9	NA	TRBD1	TRBJ1-4	TGTGCCAGCAGCGCCGGGACAGGGCGTAATGAAAAACTGTTTTTT	CASSAGTGRNEKLFF
TRBV7-2	NA	TRBD1	TRBJ1-2	TGTGCCAGCAGCTCAAAGATACGGACAGGGAATGGCTACACCTTC	CASSSKIRTGNGYTF
TRBV5-8	few	NA	TRBJ2-1	TGTGCCAGCAGCTTGGGACTTCTTTACAATGAGCAGTTCTTC	CASSLGLLYNEQFF
TRBV19	NA	TRBD2	TRBJ2-6	TGTGCCAGTAGTCCCGGGACTAGCTTTCCTGGGGCCAACGTCCTGACTTTC	CASSPGTSFPGANVLTF
TRBV29-1	NA	NA	TRBJ1-2	TGCAGCGTTGAACCGGGTTCCGACTATGGCTACACCTTC	CSVEPGSDYGYTF
TRBV4-1	NA	TRBD2	TRBJ2-5	TGCGCCAGCAGCCAGGCTAGCGGGAGTTCTCAGGAGACCCAGTACTTC	CASSQASGSSQETQYF
TRBV5-1	NA	NA	TRBJ1-5	TGCGCCAGCAGAAGATCAGACGGGTCCCAGCCCCAGCATTTT	CASRRSDGSQPQHF
TRBV5-1	few	TRBD2	TRBJ2-7	TGCGCCAGCAGCTCACTAGCGGCCCCCTACGAGCAGTACTTC	CASSSLAAPYEQYF
TRBV4-3	few	NA	TRBJ2-7	TGCGCCAGCAGTCCTTCGTGGGCCGATTACGAGCAGTACTTC	CASSPSWADYEQYF
TRBV28	NA	NA	TRBJ2-3	TGTGCCAGCAGTGACCGGGACAAATTAACAGATACGCAGTATTTT	CASSDRDKLTDTQYF
TRBV19	NA	NA	TRBJ1-2	TGTGCCAGTAGAGGACAGTGGAACTATGGCTACACCTTC	CASRGQWNYGYTF
TRBV7-8	NA	NA	TRBJ1-2	TGTGCCAGCAGCTCATTTAAGACTGCACACTATGGCTACACCTTC	CASSSFKTAHYGYTF
TRBV28	NA	TRBD2	TRBJ2-7	TGTGCCAGCAGTACCGGACTAGCGGGAGTAGTGTCAGGCGAGCAGTACTTC	CASSTGLAGVVSGEQYF
TRBV18	NA	TRBD2	TRBJ2-7	TGTGCCAGCTCACCACAACGGCTAGCGGGATTTAACGAGCAGTACTTC	CASSPQRLAGFNEQYF
TRBV7-9	NA	NA	TRBJ1-1	TGTGCCAGCAGCTTGAGGACAGACACTGAAGCTTTCTTT	CASSLRTDTEAFF
TRBV10-3	few	NA	TRBJ2-7	TGTGCCATCAGTGGCCGGGATCCTGCCTCCTACGAGCAGTACTTC	CAISGRDPASYEQYF
TRBV5-1	NA	NA	TRBJ2-5	TGCGCCAGCGCAGGGGGGCTCCAAGAGACCCAGTACTTC	CASAGGLQETQYF
TRBV4-1	few	TRBD2	TRBJ2-6	TGCGCCAGCAGCCAAGCGGGGGGACTCCGCTCTGGGGCCAACGTCCTGACTTTC	CASSQAGGLRSGANVLTF